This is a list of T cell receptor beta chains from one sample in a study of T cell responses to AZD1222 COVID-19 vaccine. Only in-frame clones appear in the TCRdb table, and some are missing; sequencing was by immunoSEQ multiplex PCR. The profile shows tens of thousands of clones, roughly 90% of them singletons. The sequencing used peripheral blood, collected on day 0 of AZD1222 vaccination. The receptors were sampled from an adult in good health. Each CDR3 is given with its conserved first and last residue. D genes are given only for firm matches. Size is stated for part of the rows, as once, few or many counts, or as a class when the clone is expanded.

TGTGCCAGTAGTATTTTGGGCGTGAGCACCGGGGAGCTGTTTTTT | CASSILGVSTGELFF | TRBV19 | . | TRBJ2-2 | .
TGTGCCAGCAGTTTCGAGGGCACAGATACGCAGTATTTT | CASSFEGTDTQYF | TRBV3-1/TRBV3-2 | . | TRBJ2-3 | .
TGTGCCAGCAGTTTAGGGGAGGGTGAAAAACTGTTTTTT | CASSLGEGEKLFF | TRBV12-3/TRBV12-4 | . | TRBJ1-4 | .
TGTGCCAGCAGTGAATGGACTAGCGGGAAGGATGAGCAGTTCTTC | CASSEWTSGKDEQFF | TRBV25-1 | TRBD2 | TRBJ2-1 | .
TGTGCCAGCAGCTTAGGGGGACAGACAGATACGCAGTATTTT | CASSLGGQTDTQYF | TRBV7-9 | TRBD1 | TRBJ2-3 | once
TGTGCCAGCAGCAAGGGACAGGGGCGGTACGAGCAGTACTTC | CASSKGQGRYEQYF | TRBV5-6 | TRBD1 | TRBJ2-7 | .
TGTGCCACCAGCCGAAGGCACCAAGAGACCCAGTACTTC | CATSRRHQETQYF | TRBV15 | . | TRBJ2-5 | once
TGTGCCAGCAGTTTAGGGGCTACCGGCTACGAGCAGTACTTC | CASSLGATGYEQYF | TRBV28 | . | TRBJ2-7 | .
TGTGCCAGCAGTTACACCAGGACTAGCGGATACAATGAGCAGTTCTTC | CASSYTRTSGYNEQFF | TRBV6-5 | TRBD2 | TRBJ2-1 | .
TGTGCCAGCAGCCGGACTAGCGGGGGTTCCTACGAGCAGTACTTC | CASSRTSGGSYEQYF | TRBV6-2/TRBV6-3 | TRBD2 | TRBJ2-7 | few
TGTGCCAGCTCACCAAAGGGCCCCCAAGGGACTAGCTCGGAGACCCAGTACTTC | CASSPKGPQGTSSETQYF | TRBV18 | TRBD2 | TRBJ2-5 | .
TGTGCCAGCAGCTCCACCGCGGGACTAGCGGGAGGCCTCTCTGGGGCCAACGTCCTGACTTTC | CASSSTAGLAGGLSGANVLTF | TRBV9 | TRBD2 | TRBJ2-6 | few
TGCAGTGCAGGACAGGGGGGGCAAGCTTTCTTT | CSAGQGGQAFF | TRBV20-1 | TRBD1 | TRBJ1-1 | .
TGTGCCAGCAGCATAGGACTAGCGGGAGGGGATATTCAGTACTTC | CASSIGLAGGDIQYF | TRBV11-2 | TRBD2 | TRBJ2-4 | .
TGTGCCAGCCAGGGAAATGAAAAACTGTTTTTT | CASQGNEKLFF | TRBV2 | . | TRBJ1-4 | .
TGTGCCAGTAGTATTTCGGCAGACCGAGGATGGCAGTTCTTC | CASSISADRGWQFF | TRBV19 | . | TRBJ2-1 | .
TGTGCCAGCAGTTTCAGGACAGGGGGCCCCGGGGAGCTGTTTTTT | CASSFRTGGPGELFF | TRBV27 | TRBD1 | TRBJ2-2 | .
TGCAGCGTTATGGTAACGAACACTGAAGCTTTCTTT | CSVMVTNTEAFF | TRBV29-1 | . | TRBJ1-1 | .
TGCGCCAGCAATGGACAGCCAAATTCACCCCTCCACTTT | CASNGQPNSPLHF | TRBV5-1 | . | TRBJ1-6 | .
TGTGCCAGCAGTTCCCGGGGCGAGCAGTACTTC | CASSSRGEQYF | TRBV6-5 | . | TRBJ2-7 | .
TGTGCCAGCAGCAGGCGGCCAAAGGGGGACACCGGGGAGCTGTTTTTT | CASSRRPKGDTGELFF | TRBV11-1 | . | TRBJ2-2 | .
TGCGCCAGCAGCTTATCCTCTGCAACTAATGAAAAACTGTTTTTT | CASSLSSATNEKLFF | TRBV5-1 | . | TRBJ1-4 | .
TGCGCCAGCAGCTCCGCGGGGGGTGGATACTATGGCTACACCTTC | CASSSAGGGYYGYTF | TRBV5-1 | . | TRBJ1-2 | .
TGCGCCAGCAGTCTAAACCCTGTGTACAATGAGCAGTTCTTC | CASSLNPVYNEQFF | TRBV4-3 | . | TRBJ2-1 | .
TGTGCCAGCAGCCCCCATGGGACAGGGGGGACAGATACGCAGTATTTT | CASSPHGTGGTDTQYF | TRBV7-8 | TRBD1 | TRBJ2-3 | .
TGTGCCAGCAGCTTAGACTCTAGCACAGATACGCAGTATTTT | CASSLDSSTDTQYF | TRBV7-3 | . | TRBJ2-3 | .
TGTGCCAGCAGCGGCGGGACAGGAAGTTTAGATACGCAGTATTTT | CASSGGTGSLDTQYF | TRBV7-9 | TRBD1 | TRBJ2-3 | .
TGTGCCAGCAGTTATTCGGGAGGGAGCGAGCAGTACTTC | CASSYSGGSEQYF | TRBV6-5 | TRBD2 | TRBJ2-7 | .
TGTGCCAGCAGCGTAGCCAGCGGGAGCCCCTACGAGCAGTACTTC | CASSVASGSPYEQYF | TRBV9 | TRBD2 | TRBJ2-7 | .
TGTGCCAGCAGACCGGGACTAGCGGCCCAAACTAGCACAGATACGCAGTATTTT | CASRPGLAAQTSTDTQYF | TRBV25-1 | TRBD2 | TRBJ2-3 | .
TGTGCCAGCAGTTCGGTGAATTCACCCCTCCACTTT | CASSSVNSPLHF | TRBV28 | . | TRBJ1-6 | .
TGTGCCAGCAGTGAATCCGGACAGCCAAATCAGCCCCAGCATTTT | CASSESGQPNQPQHF | TRBV25-1 | . | TRBJ1-5 | .
TGTGCCAGCAGCAGTTCCCTGTGGGTAACCGGGACAGAAGCCTACGAGCAGTACTTC | CASSSSLWVTGTEAYEQYF | TRBV7-2 | TRBD1 | TRBJ2-7 | .
TGTGCCAGCAGTCCACAGTGGGGGGTTCGGGAGACCCAGTACTTC | CASSPQWGVRETQYF | TRBV6-5 | . | TRBJ2-5 | .
TGTGCTAGTGGTTTGGTCTCATATGAGCAGTTCTTC | CASGLVSYEQFF | TRBV12-5 | . | TRBJ2-1 | .
TGCGCCAGCAGCTTGGTCTCTGCGGGAGCTAATGAGCAGTTCTTC | CASSLVSAGANEQFF | TRBV5-1 | TRBD2 | TRBJ2-1 | .
TGCGCCAGCAGCTTGCTAGGGCTAATTCAGAACACTGAAGCTTTCTTT | CASSLLGLIQNTEAFF | TRBV5-1 | . | TRBJ1-1 | .
TGTGCCAGCTCACCAGCGGACACTGAAGCTTTCTTT | CASSPADTEAFF | TRBV18 | . | TRBJ1-1 | .
TGTGCCATCAGACCTACAGGTCTCTCCTACAATGAGCAGTTCTTC | CAIRPTGLSYNEQFF | TRBV10-3 | . | TRBJ2-1 | .
TGTGCCAGTAGTCCCCGTCTAGCGGGAGGAGAGACCCAGTACTTC | CASSPRLAGGETQYF | TRBV19 | TRBD2 | TRBJ2-5 | .
TGTGCCAGCAGCCAAGATTGGGGGCGCTCTGGAAACACCATATATTTT | CASSQDWGRSGNTIYF | TRBV3-1/TRBV3-2 | . | TRBJ1-3 | .
TGTGCCAGCAGCCAACAGGTGGGGGAAAAACTGTTTTTT | CASSQQVGEKLFF | TRBV7-2 | . | TRBJ1-4 | .
TGTGCCAGCAGTTGGGGCACGGGGGGGGCGAACACTGAAGCTTTCTTT | CASSWGTGGANTEAFF | TRBV28 | . | TRBJ1-1 | .
TGTGCCAGTAGTAAATGGGACAGCTCCTACGAGCAGTACTTC | CASSKWDSSYEQYF | TRBV19 | TRBD1 | TRBJ2-7 | .
TGTGCCAGTAGTTCTAATGGGGGGGATCAGCCCCAGCATTTT | CASSSNGGDQPQHF | TRBV19 | . | TRBJ1-5 | .